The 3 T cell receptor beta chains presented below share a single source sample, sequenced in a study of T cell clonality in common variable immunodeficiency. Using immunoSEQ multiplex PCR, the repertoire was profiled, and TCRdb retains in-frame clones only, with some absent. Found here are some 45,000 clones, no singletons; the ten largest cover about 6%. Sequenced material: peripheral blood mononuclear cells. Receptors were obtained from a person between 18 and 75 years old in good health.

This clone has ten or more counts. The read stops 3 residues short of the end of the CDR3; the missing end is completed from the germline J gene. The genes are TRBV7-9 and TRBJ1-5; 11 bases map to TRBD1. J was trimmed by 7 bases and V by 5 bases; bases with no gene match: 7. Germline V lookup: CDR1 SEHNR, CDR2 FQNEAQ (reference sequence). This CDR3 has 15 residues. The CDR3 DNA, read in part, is TGTGCCAGCAGCGCCCCGGGACAGGGGGGCCAGCCC. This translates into CASSAPGQGGQP. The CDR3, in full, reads CASSAPGQGGQPQHF.

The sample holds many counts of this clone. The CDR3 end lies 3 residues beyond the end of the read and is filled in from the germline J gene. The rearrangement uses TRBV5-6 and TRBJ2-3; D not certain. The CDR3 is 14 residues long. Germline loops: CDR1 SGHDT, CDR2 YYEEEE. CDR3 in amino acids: CASSLGNSQETQYF. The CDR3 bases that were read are TGTGCCAGCAGCTTGGGAAACAGCCAAGAGACG.

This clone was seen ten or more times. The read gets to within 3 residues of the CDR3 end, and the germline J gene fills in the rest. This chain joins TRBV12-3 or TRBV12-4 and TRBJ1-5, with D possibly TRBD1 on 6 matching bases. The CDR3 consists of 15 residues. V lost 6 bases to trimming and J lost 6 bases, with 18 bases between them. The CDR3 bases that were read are TGTGCCAGCAGCCCTACAGGGAGCGTAGCTCAGCCC. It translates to CASSPTGSVAQP. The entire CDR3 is CASSPTGSVAQPQHF.